The source of this T cell receptor (beta chain) is a study of human T cells and chemical hapten exposure. The overall study: Researchers reported sensitizing an approximately 2 cm by approximately 2 cm upper inner arm skin site with 2% DPC.

TCRdb reprocessed the RACE reads with MiXCR, giving one entry per CDR3 protein. The sample contains tens of thousands of distinct CDR3 sequences, 8% to 10% of which appear only once. Sample time point: pre-sensitization, week 0. Documented treatment: therapeutic diphenylcyclopropenone sensitization with weekly scalp DPC. The V and J ends lost 0 bases and 9 bases respectively, with 13 bases between them. The CDR3 contains 14 residues. Germline V lookup: CDR1 SGHRS, CDR2 YFSETQ. The sequencing here drew on whole blood, taken in connection with sensitization to the hapten diphenylcyclopropenone (DPC). The receptor comes from a woman aged 40-49 years with alopecia areata. Some clones in this sample may be carry-over from other donors' samples. The V gene is TRBV5-1, the J gene TRBJ2-1; D might be TRBD1 or TRBD2, each matching 5 bases. CDR3 nucleotide sequence: TGCGCCAGCAGCTTGGTCGGGGCAACAGGTGAGCAGTTCTTC. The encoded protein is CASSLVGATGEQFF.